Here is one TCR beta chain with its context. TCRdb re-analysed the RT-PCR reads in MiXCR, keeping a single row per CDR3 protein. The sample lists 650,000 to 800,000 distinct CDR3 sequences; 13% to 15% were seen once. Germline V gene lookup returns CDR1 ENHRY and CDR2 SYGVKD. Trimming stripped 7 bases from V and 2 bases from J, with 12 bases between. This CDR3 is built from 13 residues. The V call is TRBV10-3, the J call TRBJ2-7; D may correspond to TRBD1 or TRBD2 (5 bases each). The specimen sequenced was memory CD4+ T cells from blood. The sequence came from a female donor in good health, serving as a healthy control. CDR3 loop: CAINSGAAYEQYF. CDR3 DNA sequence: TGTGCCATCAATTCCGGGGCGGCCTACGAGCAGTACTTC.